The 30 T cell receptor beta chains reported below all come from one sample, sequenced in a study of graft-versus-host responses after intestinal transplantation. Generated by immunoSEQ multiplex PCR, the TCRdb table keeps only in-frame clones and is missing some. This sample carries over 75,000 clones, 85% to 90% of them seen once, and the ten largest clones take roughly 0.37%. Their antigen targets remain unknown. The input for sequencing was unstimulated CD4+ T cells sorted from spleen or lymph node cells, taken before intestinal transplant. All receptors derive from a human donor who received an intestinal transplant.

The gene calls are TRBV27 and TRBJ2-3; no firm D call. This CDR3 is 15 amino acids long. Trimming stripped 1 base from V and 2 bases from J, with 10 bases between. Germline-derived CDR1 and CDR2 are MNHEY and SMNVEV (reference sequence). CDR3 region: CASSLLGRYTDTQYF. In DNA form, the CDR3 reads TGTGCCAGCAGTTTATTAGGCAGGTACACAGATACGCAGTATTTT.

This clone has more than one count but fewer than ten. This chain connects TRBV27 to TRBJ2-5, with 8 bases fitting TRBD2. Germline loops: CDR1 MNHEY, CDR2 SMNVEV (reference sequence). The ends lost 2 bases at V and 4 bases at J; junction bases unmatched: 12. This CDR3 region has 17 residues. The CDR3 nucleotides are TGTGCCAGCAGTTTAAAAGCCTGGGGTAGCGGGGTAGAGACCCAGTACTTC. It encodes CASSLKAWGSGVETQYF.

V gene TRBV29-1 combines with J gene TRBJ1-2, with 8 bases that match TRBD1. The V segment lost 3 bases and the J segment 2 bases; nucleotides outside the gene matches: 2. Germline V CDR1 and CDR2: SQVTM, ANQGSEA. The CDR3 runs 13 residues. The CDR3 sequence: CSVDRGLNYGYTF. CDR3 DNA: TGCAGCGTTGACAGGGGGCTCAACTATGGCTACACCTTC.

The chain joins TRBV9 to TRBJ2-1, with 9 bases that match TRBD2. In germline, CDR1 is SGDLS, CDR2 YYNGEE. This CDR3 is 14 amino acids long. V lost 4 bases and J lost 6; bases outside the gene matches: 5. The CDR3 DNA is TGTGCCAGCAGCCCCGCGGGAGGGGCCAATGAGCAGTTCTTC. Residues: CASSPAGGANEQFF.

The V gene is TRBV2, the J gene TRBJ2-1; TRBD2 matches at 10 bases. With 6 bases clipped from V and 5 bases from J, the junction kept 4 bases outside the gene matches. The germline gives CDR1 SNHLY, CDR2 FYNNEI. The CDR3 covers 14 residues. The DNA of the CDR3 is TGTGCCAGCAGAGGACTAGCGGAGGACAATGAGCAGTTCTTC. This sequence encodes CASRGLAEDNEQFF.

The chain joins TRBV10-2 to TRBJ2-2; no clear D. The V end was cut by 4 bases, the J end by 0 bases, with 3 bases between. Per germline, CDR1 WSHSY and CDR2 SAAADI. The CDR3 extends over 13 amino acids. CDR3 loop: CASSATNTGELFF. The DNA of the CDR3 is TGCGCCAGCAGTGCAACGAACACCGGGGAGCTGTTTTTT.

This CDR3 is CASSTSSGTGGGYTF. The CDR3 DNA reads TGTGCCAGCAGTACCTCATCGGGCACAGGGGGCGGCTACACCTTC. This rearrangement joins TRBV28 to TRBJ1-2, with 9 nucleotides matching TRBD1. This CDR3 comprises 15 residues. The germline gives CDR1 MDHEN, CDR2 SYDVKM. V was pared by 5 bases and J by 8 bases, with 12 bases of the junction left unmatched.

V is TRBV11-2 and J is TRBJ2-1, with 11 bases aligning to TRBD2. J was trimmed by 6 bases and V by 4 bases; bases with no gene match: 11. The CDR3 has 17 amino acids. Germline V gives CDR1 SGHAT, CDR2 FQNNGV. The CDR3 region is CASSSPARLAGGNEQFF. In nucleotides, the CDR3 is TGTGCCAGCAGCTCGCCCGCCCGGCTAGCGGGGGGCAATGAGCAGTTCTTC.

This chain uses TRBV25-1 with TRBJ1-1; 8 nucleotides agree with TRBD1. The length of the CDR3 is 14 residues. Germline V lookup: CDR1 MGHDK, CDR2 SYGVNS. The ends lost 3 bases at V and 0 bases at J; junction bases unmatched: 0. CDR3 protein: CASSDRGLNTEAFF. CDR3 in DNA: TGTGCCAGCAGTGACAGGGGGCTGAACACTGAAGCTTTCTTT. The full variable domain, in which reference TRBV25-1 and TRBJ1-1 provide the parts outside the CDR3, is EADIYQTPRYLVIGTGKKITLECSQTMGHDKMYWYQQDPGMELHLIHYSYGVNSTEKGDLSSESTVSRIRTEHFPLTLESARPSHTSQYLCASSDRGLNTEAFFGQGTRLTVV.

This chain links TRBV2 with TRBJ2-5, with a weak D call TRBD1 (6 bases). V was clipped by 5 bases and J by 5 bases, with 9 bases between them. The germline V gene has CDR1 SNHLY and CDR2 FYNNEI. This CDR3 contains 12 residues. The CDR3 here is CASSTGMETQYF. In nucleotides, the CDR3 is TGTGCCAGCAGTACAGGGATGGAGACCCAGTACTTC.

The chain recombines TRBV28 with TRBJ1-2; D not certain. Trimming cost V 7 bases and J 2 bases, with 5 bases left between them. CDR3 length: 11 residues. Germline values: CDR1 MDHEN, CDR2 SYDVKM. CDR3: CASKQNYGYTF. The CDR3 coding sequence is TGTGCCAGCAAACAGAACTATGGCTACACCTTC.

The chain has TRBV7-2 and TRBJ2-1, with 7 bases aligning to TRBD2. Germline CDR1 reads SGHTA; CDR2 reads FQGNSA. This CDR3 contains 12 residues. J lost 14 bases, V lost 4 bases, and 8 bases had no gene match. The chain's CDR3 is CASSYRTRLEFF. CDR3 coding DNA: TGTGCCAGCAGCTACAGGACTAGATTGGAGTTCTTC.

The genes are TRBV29-1 and TRBJ2-7, with TRBD1 matching over 11 bases. Losses at the gene ends were 1 base for V and 5 bases for J; bases not matched to a gene: 10. The CDR3 covers 16 residues. Germline loops: CDR1 SQVTM, CDR2 ANQGSEA. The CDR3 bases are TGCAGCGTTGAAGCTCTCGGGACAGGGGGACTGAACGAGCAGTACTTC. This encodes CSVEALGTGGLNEQYF.

The V gene is TRBV2, the J gene TRBJ1-1; D is perhaps TRBD1 (6 bases). Trimming shortened V by 7 bases and J by 1 base, and 16 bases separated the two germline ends. The germline V gene encodes CDR1 SNHLY and CDR2 FYNNEI. The CDR3 has 15 residues. This chain's CDR3 is CASTVKGEGNTEAFF. The DNA for the CDR3 is TGTGCCAGCACCGTCAAGGGGGAGGGGAACACTGAAGCTTTCTTT.

The chain recombines TRBV12-1 with TRBJ1-2; the D call in the table, TRBD1, was not verified against the DNA. TRBV12-1 is deemed a pseudogene. The CDR3 sequence is 15 residues long. This chain's CDR3 is CASSFPDRGLSGYTF. The CDR3 nucleotides read TGTGCCAGCAGCTTTCCGGACAGGGGGCTCAGTGGCTACACCTTC.

The chain has TRBV28 and TRBJ1-5; 8 bases are shared with TRBD1. This CDR3 region has 15 residues. J was trimmed by 4 bases and V by 5 bases; bases with no gene match: 7. CDR1 and CDR2 (germline): MDHEN, SYDVKM. This CDR3 reads CASSVGQVGNQPQHF. CDR3 sequence (DNA): TGTGCCAGCAGTGTGGGACAGGTAGGGAATCAGCCCCAGCATTTT.

The chain is built from TRBV7-3 and TRBJ2-7; D gene uncertain. Germline CDR1 reads SGHTA; CDR2 reads FQGTGA. This CDR3 has 13 amino acids. Trimming took 6 bases from V and 5 from J, leaving 14 bases between them. The CDR3 region has the DNA TGTGCCAGCAGTGGTCAAGACTTCGACGAGCAGTACTTC. This codes for CASSGQDFDEQYF.

This clone was detected only a few times. The gene calls are TRBV19 and TRBJ1-1, with a weak D call TRBD1 (6 bases). CDR1 and CDR2 from the germline V gene are LNHDA and SQIVND (reference sequence). V lost 10 bases, J lost 5 bases, and 26 bases lay in between. The CDR3 runs to 16 residues. Here the CDR3 reads CATNQPTGRGRTEAFF. The CDR3 DNA sequence: TGTGCCACCAACCAACCCACAGGCAGGGGCCGTACTGAAGCTTTCTTT.

The chain joins TRBV19 to TRBJ1-6; 9 bases are a match to TRBD1. Germline loops: CDR1 LNHDA, CDR2 SQIVND (reference sequence). The CDR3 consists of 17 residues. The ends lost 0 bases at V and 7 bases at J; junction bases unmatched: 7. The CDR3 bases are TGTGCCAGTAGTATAGACCCGACCGGGACAGGGAATTCACCCCTCCACTTT. Encoded protein: CASSIDPTGTGNSPLHF.

The CDR3 region is CAWSVQLAGGRINYNEQFF. In DNA form, the CDR3 reads TGTGCCTGGAGTGTGCAGCTAGCGGGGGGCCGGATAAACTACAATGAGCAGTTCTTC. The gene calls are TRBV30 and TRBJ2-1; 11 bases are shared with TRBD2. The CDR3 covers 19 residues. The V gene end was trimmed by 0 bases and the J gene end by 3 bases; junction bases not matched to a gene: 13. The germline CDR1 and CDR2 sequences are GTSNPN and SVGIG (reference sequence).

V is TRBV19 and J is TRBJ2-1; 14 nucleotides align to TRBD2. CDR3 length equals 18 residues. The germline V gene encodes CDR1 LNHDA and CDR2 SQIVND (reference sequence). Trimming removed 7 bases from V and 7 bases from J; junction bases left unmatched: 15. The DNA of the CDR3 is TGTGCCAGTACCACCGGGACTAGCGGGAGTTATGAGAAAAATGAGCAGTTCTTC. This translates into CASTTGTSGSYEKNEQFF.

The gene calls are TRBV27 and TRBJ2-3; TRBD2 is a possible D gene (5 bases). Trimming took off 1 base at V and 8 bases at J, with 7 bases between the two ends. The CDR3 extends over 12 amino acids. CDR1 and CDR2 from the germline V gene are MNHEY and SMNVEV (reference sequence). The CDR3 reads CASSLFGGTQYF. CDR3 bases: TGTGCCAGCAGTTTATTTGGAGGTACGCAGTATTTT.

The chain recombines TRBV5-4 with TRBJ1-1; TRBD1 agrees at 8 bases. V trimming: 0 bases; J trimming: 0 bases; junction bases outside the gene matches: 4. This CDR3 comprises 16 residues. The V gene's germline CDR1 is SGHNT and CDR2 YYREEE (reference sequence). The CDR3 sequence is CASSLAGGLMNTEAFF. The CDR3 DNA follows: TGTGCCAGCAGCTTGGCAGGGGGCCTCATGAACACTGAAGCTTTCTTT.

The J gene is TRBJ1-1, the V gene TRBV4-2; weak D call: TRBD1 (5 bases). V lost 1 base and J 6 bases, leaving 21 bases between the germline ends. The germline V gene has CDR1 LGHNA and CDR2 YNFKEQ. This CDR3 has 17 residues. The CDR3 DNA reads as TGTGCCAGCAGCCAAGTACTCCCCGGCAGGGTAGGGTCTGAAGCTTTCTTT. Translating it yields CASSQVLPGRVGSEAFF.

CDR3 loop: CASSPTGGISPLHF. In nucleotides, the CDR3 is TGTGCCAGCAGCCCGACAGGGGGGATTTCACCCCTCCACTTT. The V call is TRBV4-2, the J call TRBJ1-6; TRBD1 agrees at 9 bases. V was clipped by 4 bases and J by 9 bases; unmatched bases: 4. Germline V lookup: CDR1 LGHNA, CDR2 YNFKEQ. This CDR3 comprises 14 residues.

The CDR3 sequence: CASSQRGKYEQYF. The CDR3 region has the DNA TGTGCCAGCAGCCAACGGGGGAAATACGAGCAGTACTTC. This chain connects TRBV14 to TRBJ2-7, with D perhaps TRBD2 (6 bases). Germline assignment: CDR1 SGHDN and CDR2 FVKESK. Trimming stripped 2 bases from V and 4 bases from J, with 9 bases between. CDR3 length equals 13 residues.

The chain has TRBV7-9 and TRBJ1-1; no firm D call. This CDR3 spans 14 amino acids. Germline V gene lookup returns CDR1 SEHNR and CDR2 FQNEAQ (reference sequence). V shed 2 bases and J shed 2 bases, with 9 bases lying between them. CDR3 in amino acids: CASSLQDTNTEAFF. CDR3 in DNA: TGTGCCAGCAGCTTACAGGATACCAACACTGAAGCTTTCTTT.

V usage is TRBV7-8 and J usage is TRBJ2-1; D remains ambiguous. V shed 2 bases and J shed 9 bases, with 20 bases lying between them. The length of the CDR3 is 16 residues. Per the germline V gene, CDR1 is SGHVS and CDR2 is FQNEAQ. This CDR3 reads CASSLLPRPVSGEQFF. CDR3 bases: TGTGCCAGCAGCTTACTACCCCGACCCGTGTCGGGTGAGCAGTTCTTC.

This clone was seen only once. The chain combines TRBV29-1 with TRBJ2-5; 10 positions agree with TRBD1. V was pared by 7 bases and J by 3 bases, with 14 bases of the junction left unmatched. Per the germline V gene, CDR1 is SQVTM and CDR2 is ANQGSEA. CDR3 size: 16 residues. In nucleotides, the CDR3 is TGCAGCGCTATACGACAGGGGGCAGGGGCGAAAGAGACCCAGTACTTC. Amino acids: CSAIRQGAGAKETQYF.

This sequence joins TRBV29-1 and TRBJ2-7, with D perhaps TRBD1 (6 bases). V gave up 4 bases and J gave up 7 bases, with 14 bases separating them. The germline V gene has CDR1 SQVTM and CDR2 ANQGSEA. CDR3 length equals 12 residues. As DNA, the CDR3 is TGCAGCGTTGCACAGGGCCTGGGGGAGCAGTACTTC. Amino acids: CSVAQGLGEQYF.